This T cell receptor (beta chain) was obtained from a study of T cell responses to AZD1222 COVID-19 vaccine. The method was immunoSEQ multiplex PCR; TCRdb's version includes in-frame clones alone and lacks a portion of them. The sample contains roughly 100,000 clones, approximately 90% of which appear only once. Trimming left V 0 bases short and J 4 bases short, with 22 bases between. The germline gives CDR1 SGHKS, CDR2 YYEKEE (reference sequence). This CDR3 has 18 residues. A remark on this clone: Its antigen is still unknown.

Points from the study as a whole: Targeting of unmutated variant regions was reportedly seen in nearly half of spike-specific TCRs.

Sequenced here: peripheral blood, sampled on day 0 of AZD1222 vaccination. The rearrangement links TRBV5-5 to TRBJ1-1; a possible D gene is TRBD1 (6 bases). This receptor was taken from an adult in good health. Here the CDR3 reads CASSLEAGGGARGTEAFF. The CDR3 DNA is TGTGCCAGCAGCTTGGAGGCAGGCGGGGGGGCCCGGGGCACTGAAGCTTTCTTT.